This TCR beta chain was identified in a study of shared clonotypes between healthy human individuals. The naive CD8 fraction comprised CD45RO-negative cells positively selected for CCR7 and excluded terminally differentiated effector memory CD45RA+ cells. Profiling relied on immunoSEQ multiplex PCR, and the TCRdb table lists in-frame clones only, not all of them. Of 800,000 to 950,000 clones in the sample, 96% were seen once. The V end lost 3 bases, the J end lost 2 bases, and 11 bases lay between the germline ends. Germline V CDR1 and CDR2: SGHDN, FVKESK. The CDR3 consists of 14 residues. The sample taken for sequencing was naive CD8+ T cells sorted from blood. The chain has TRBV14 and TRBJ2-7; D gene ambiguous. This TCR was recovered from a man aged 30 to 39 in good health. In DNA, the CDR3 is TGTGCCAGCAGCCAGCAGAACCGAGCCTACGAGCAGTACTTC. This gives the protein CASSQQNRAYEQYF.